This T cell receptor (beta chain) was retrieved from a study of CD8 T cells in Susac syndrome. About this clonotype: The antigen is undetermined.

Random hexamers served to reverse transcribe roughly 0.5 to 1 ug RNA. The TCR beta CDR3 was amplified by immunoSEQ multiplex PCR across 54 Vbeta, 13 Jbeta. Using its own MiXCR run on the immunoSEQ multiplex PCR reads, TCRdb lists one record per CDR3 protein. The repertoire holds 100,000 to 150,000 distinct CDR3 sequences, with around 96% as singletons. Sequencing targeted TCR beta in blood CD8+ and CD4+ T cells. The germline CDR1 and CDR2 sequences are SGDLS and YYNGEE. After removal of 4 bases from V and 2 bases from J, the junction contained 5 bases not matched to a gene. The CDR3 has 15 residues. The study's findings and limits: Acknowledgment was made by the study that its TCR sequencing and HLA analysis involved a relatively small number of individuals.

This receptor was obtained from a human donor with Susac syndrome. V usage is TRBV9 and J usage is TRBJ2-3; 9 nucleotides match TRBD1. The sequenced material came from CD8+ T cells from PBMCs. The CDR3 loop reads CASSRTGATTDTQYF. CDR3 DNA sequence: TGTGCCAGCAGCCGGACAGGGGCGACCACAGATACGCAGTATTTT.